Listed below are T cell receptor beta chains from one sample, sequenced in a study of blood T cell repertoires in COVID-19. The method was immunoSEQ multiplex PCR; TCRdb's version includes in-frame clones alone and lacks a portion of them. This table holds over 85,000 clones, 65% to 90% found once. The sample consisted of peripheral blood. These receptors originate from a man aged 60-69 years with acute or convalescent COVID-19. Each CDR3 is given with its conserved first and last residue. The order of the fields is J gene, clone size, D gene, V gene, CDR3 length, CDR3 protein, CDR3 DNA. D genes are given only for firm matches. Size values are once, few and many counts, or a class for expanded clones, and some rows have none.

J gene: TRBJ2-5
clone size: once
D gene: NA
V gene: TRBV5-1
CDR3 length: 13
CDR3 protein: CASSFGEQETQYF
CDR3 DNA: TGCGCCAGCAGCTTCGGAGAACAAGAGACCCAGTACTTC

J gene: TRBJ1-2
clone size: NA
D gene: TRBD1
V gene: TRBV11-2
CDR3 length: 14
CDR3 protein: CASSGQGAISGYTF
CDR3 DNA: TGTGCCAGCAGCGGACAGGGGGCCATCAGTGGCTACACCTTC

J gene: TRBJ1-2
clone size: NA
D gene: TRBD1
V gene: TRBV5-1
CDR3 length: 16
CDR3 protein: CASSNRTGLVGYGYTF
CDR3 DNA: TGCGCCAGCAGCAACCGGACAGGCCTAGTGGGCTATGGCTACACCTTC

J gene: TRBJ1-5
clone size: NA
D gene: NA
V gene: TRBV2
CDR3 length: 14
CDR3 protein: CASSESYSNQPQHF
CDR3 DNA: TGTGCCAGCAGTGAATCGTATAGCAATCAGCCCCAGCATTTT

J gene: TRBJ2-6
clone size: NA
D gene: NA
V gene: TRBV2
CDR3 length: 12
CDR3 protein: CASSDWANVLTF
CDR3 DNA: TGTGCCAGCAGTGACTGGGCCAACGTCCTGACTTTC

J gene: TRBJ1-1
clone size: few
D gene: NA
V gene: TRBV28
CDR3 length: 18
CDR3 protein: CASSLEVGWGPDDTEAFF
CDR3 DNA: TGTGCCAGCAGTTTAGAGGTCGGTTGGGGGCCGGATGACACTGAAGCTTTCTTT

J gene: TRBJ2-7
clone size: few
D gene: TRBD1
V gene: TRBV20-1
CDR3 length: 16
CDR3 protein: CSASLPGGVGSYEQYF
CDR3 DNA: TGCAGTGCTAGTCTCCCAGGGGGTGTTGGCTCCTACGAGCAGTACTTC

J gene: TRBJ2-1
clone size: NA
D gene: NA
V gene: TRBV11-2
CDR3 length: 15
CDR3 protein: CASSLDPGRGNEQFF
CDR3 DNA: TGTGCCAGCAGCTTAGACCCGGGCAGGGGAAATGAGCAGTTCTTC

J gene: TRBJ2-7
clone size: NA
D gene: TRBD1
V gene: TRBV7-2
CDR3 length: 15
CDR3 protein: CASSKSTGGAYEQYF
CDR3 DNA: TGTGCCAGCAGCAAGAGCACAGGGGGTGCCTACGAGCAGTACTTC

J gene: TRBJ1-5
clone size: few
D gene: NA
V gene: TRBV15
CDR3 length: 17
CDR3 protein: CATSRVLDLRANQPQHF
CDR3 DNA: TGTGCCACCAGCAGAGTCCTAGATCTCAGGGCAAATCAGCCCCAGCATTTT

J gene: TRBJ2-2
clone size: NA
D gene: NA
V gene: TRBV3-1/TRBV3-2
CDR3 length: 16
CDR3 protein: CASSQRSRQGDGELFF
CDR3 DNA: TGTGCCAGCAGCCAACGATCGCGGCAAGGAGACGGGGAGCTGTTTTTT

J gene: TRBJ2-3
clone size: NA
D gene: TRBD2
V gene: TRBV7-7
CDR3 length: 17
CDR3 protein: CASSPGGGTFQMDTQYF
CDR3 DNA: TGTGCCAGCAGCCCTGGGGGGGGGACCTTTCAAATGGATACGCAGTATTTT

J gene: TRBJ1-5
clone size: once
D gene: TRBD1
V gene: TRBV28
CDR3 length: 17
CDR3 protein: CASSRKNRGYSNQPQHF
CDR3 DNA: TGTGCCAGCAGCCGCAAGAACAGGGGATATAGCAATCAGCCCCAGCATTTT

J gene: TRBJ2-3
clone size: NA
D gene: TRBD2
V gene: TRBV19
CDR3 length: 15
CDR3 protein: CASSILLAGWDTQYF
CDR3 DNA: TGTGCCAGTAGTATTCTGCTAGCGGGGTGGGATACGCAGTATTTT

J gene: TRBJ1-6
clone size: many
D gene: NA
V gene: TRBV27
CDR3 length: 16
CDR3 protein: CASSSPLQRDNSPLHF
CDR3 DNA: TGTGCCAGCAGTTCCCCGTTACAGCGGGATAATTCACCCCTCCACTTT

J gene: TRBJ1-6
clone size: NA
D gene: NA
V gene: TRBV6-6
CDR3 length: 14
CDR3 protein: CASSYPGQNSPLHF
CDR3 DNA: TGTGCCAGCAGTTACCCAGGGCAGAATTCACCCCTCCACTTT

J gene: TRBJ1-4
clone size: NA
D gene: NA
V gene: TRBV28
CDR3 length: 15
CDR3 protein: CASSFTRATNEKLFF
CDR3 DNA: TGTGCCAGCAGTTTTACCCGCGCCACTAATGAAAAACTGTTTTTT

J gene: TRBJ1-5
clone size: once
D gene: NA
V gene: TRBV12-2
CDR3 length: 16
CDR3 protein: CASRYAHLRDSQPQHF
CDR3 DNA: TGTGCAAGTCGCTACGCCCACCTCAGGGATTCCCAGCCCCAGCATTTT

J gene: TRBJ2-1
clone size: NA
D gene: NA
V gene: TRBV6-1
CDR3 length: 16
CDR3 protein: CASSDHPSDSYNEQFF
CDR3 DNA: TGTGCCAGCAGTGATCATCCTAGCGACTCCTACAATGAGCAGTTCTTC

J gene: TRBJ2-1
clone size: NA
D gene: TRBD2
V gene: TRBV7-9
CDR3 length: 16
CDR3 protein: CASSGTPGLTYNEQFF
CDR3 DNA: TGTGCCAGCAGCGGCACACCGGGACTAACTTACAATGAGCAGTTCTTC

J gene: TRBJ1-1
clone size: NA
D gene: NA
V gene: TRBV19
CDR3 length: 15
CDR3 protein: CASSTPGWVGAEAFF
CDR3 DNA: TGTGCCAGTAGTACCCCCGGGTGGGTTGGAGCTGAAGCTTTCTTT

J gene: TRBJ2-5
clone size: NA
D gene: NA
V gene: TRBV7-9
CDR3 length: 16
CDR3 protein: CASSLDPDEIQETQYF
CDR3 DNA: TGTGCCAGCAGCTTAGATCCAGATGAAATCCAAGAGACCCAGTACTTC

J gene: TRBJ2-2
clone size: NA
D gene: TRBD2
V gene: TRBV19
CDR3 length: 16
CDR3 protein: CASSVIAGGYSGELFF
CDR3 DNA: TGTGCCAGTAGTGTAATCGCGGGGGGGTACTCCGGGGAGCTGTTTTTT

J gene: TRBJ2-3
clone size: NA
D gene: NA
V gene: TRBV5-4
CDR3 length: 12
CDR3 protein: CASSSSTDTQYF
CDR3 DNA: TGTGCCAGCAGCTCTAGCACAGATACGCAGTATTTT

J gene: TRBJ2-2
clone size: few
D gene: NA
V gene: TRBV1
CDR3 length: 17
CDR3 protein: CTSSQYRTGKTTGELFF
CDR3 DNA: TGCACCAGCAGTCAATATAGGACAGGGAAAACCACCGGGGAGCTGTTTTTT

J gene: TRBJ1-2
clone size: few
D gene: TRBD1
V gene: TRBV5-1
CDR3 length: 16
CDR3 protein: CASSLDFSTGGIGYTF
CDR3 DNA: TGCGCCAGCAGCTTGGATTTTTCGACAGGGGGGATTGGCTACACCTTC

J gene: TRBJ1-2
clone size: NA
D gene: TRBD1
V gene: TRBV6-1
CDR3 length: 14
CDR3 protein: CASSDVTGVGGYTF
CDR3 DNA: TGTGCCAGCAGTGATGTGACAGGGGTGGGAGGCTACACCTTC

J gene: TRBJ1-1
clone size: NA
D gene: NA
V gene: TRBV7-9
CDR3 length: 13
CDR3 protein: CASSLAEEGEAFF
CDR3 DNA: TGTGCCAGCAGCTTAGCGGAGGAGGGGGAAGCTTTCTTT

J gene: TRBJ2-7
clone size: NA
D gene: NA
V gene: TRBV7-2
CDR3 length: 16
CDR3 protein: CASSPGPGLLTYEQYF
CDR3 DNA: TGTGCCAGCAGCCCGGGGCCGGGACTGCTAACCTACGAGCAGTACTTC

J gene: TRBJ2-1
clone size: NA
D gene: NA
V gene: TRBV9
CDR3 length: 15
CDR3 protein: CASSVVSQAAGEQFF
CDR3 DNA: TGTGCCAGCAGCGTAGTAAGTCAGGCAGCGGGTGAGCAGTTCTTC

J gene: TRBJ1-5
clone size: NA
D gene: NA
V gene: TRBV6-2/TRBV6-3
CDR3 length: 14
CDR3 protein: CASSTRVSNQPQHF
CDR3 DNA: TGTGCCAGCAGCACCAGGGTTAGCAATCAGCCCCAGCATTTT

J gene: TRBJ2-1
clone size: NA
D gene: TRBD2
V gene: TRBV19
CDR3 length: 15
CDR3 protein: CASNLAGVPPHEQFF
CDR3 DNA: TGTGCCAGTAACTTAGCGGGAGTCCCCCCACATGAGCAGTTCTTC

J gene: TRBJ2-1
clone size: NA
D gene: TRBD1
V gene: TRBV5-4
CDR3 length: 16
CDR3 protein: CASSLSQGALYNEQFF
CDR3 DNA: TGTGCCAGCAGCTTGTCTCAGGGGGCCCTATACAATGAGCAGTTCTTC